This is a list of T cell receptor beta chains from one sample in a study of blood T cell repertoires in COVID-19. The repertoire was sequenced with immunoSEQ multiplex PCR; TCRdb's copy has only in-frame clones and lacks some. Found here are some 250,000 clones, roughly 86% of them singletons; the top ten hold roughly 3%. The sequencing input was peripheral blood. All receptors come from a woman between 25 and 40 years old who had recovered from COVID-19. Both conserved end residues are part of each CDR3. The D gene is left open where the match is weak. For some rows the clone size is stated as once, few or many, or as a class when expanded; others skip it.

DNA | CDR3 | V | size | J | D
TGCGCCAGCAGCCAAGATTTTGGGAGAGGATTGATGGTGGACACAGATACGCAGTATTTT | CASSQDFGRGLMVDTDTQYF | TRBV4-3 | many | TRBJ2-3 | .
TGCAGCGTTGTAACGGGGGGGAGCACAGATACGCAGTATTTT | CSVVTGGSTDTQYF | TRBV29-1 | . | TRBJ2-3 | TRBD2
TGTGCCAGCAGTTACAGGCGCGGGGATCACGAGCAGTACTTC | CASSYRRGDHEQYF | TRBV6-2/TRBV6-3 | . | TRBJ2-7 | .
TGTGCCAGCAGCCATAGCGGGGGGGACTACAATGAGCAGTTCTTC | CASSHSGGDYNEQFF | TRBV6-2/TRBV6-3 | . | TRBJ2-1 | TRBD2
TGTGCCAGCAGCACCCCTCGGACAGCCCAAGGGGATGGCTACACCTTC | CASSTPRTAQGDGYTF | TRBV5-4 | . | TRBJ1-2 | .
TGTGCCAGCAGTGCGGCGGGGGAGACCCAGTACTTC | CASSAAGETQYF | TRBV2 | . | TRBJ2-5 | .
TGTGCCAGCAGCCACGGAACGGGGGGGCCTCCCGGGGAGCTGTTTTTT | CASSHGTGGPPGELFF | TRBV11-2 | . | TRBJ2-2 | TRBD2
TGTGCCAGCAGCTTGGGTTTCGACTATGGCTACACCTTC | CASSLGFDYGYTF | TRBV5-4 | few | TRBJ1-2 | .
TGTGCCAGCAGCCCCGGGACAGCCCTTCAAGAGACCCAGTACTTC | CASSPGTALQETQYF | TRBV11-2 | . | TRBJ2-5 | TRBD1
TGTGCCAGCAGCACAGGGGTTCATGAGCAGTTCTTC | CASSTGVHEQFF | TRBV6-2/TRBV6-3 | once | TRBJ2-1 | TRBD1
TGTGCCAGCTCACCTCAGGGATCTGGAAACACCATATATTTT | CASSPQGSGNTIYF | TRBV18 | . | TRBJ1-3 | .
TGTGCCACCTTAGACAGGGAGTCTTCACCCCTCCACTTT | CATLDRESSPLHF | TRBV10-3 | . | TRBJ1-6 | TRBD1
TGTGCCAGCAGTCTCTCGGACAGGCGTCTCCCCCTCCACTTT | CASSLSDRRLPLHF | TRBV6-5 | few | TRBJ1-6 | TRBD1
TGTGCCAGTAGTATAAGAGGCAGGGGGAACACTGAAGCTTTCTTT | CASSIRGRGNTEAFF | TRBV19 | . | TRBJ1-1 | .
TGCGCCAGCAGTGCTACCAACACTGAAGCTTTCTTT | CASSATNTEAFF | TRBV10-1 | . | TRBJ1-1 | .
TGTGCCAGCAGCTCCCTCCCCGACGGCGGGGGTTCACCCCTCCACTTT | CASSSLPDGGGSPLHF | TRBV11-1 | . | TRBJ1-6 | .
TGCAGTGCTAGTCGGGGGACTGAAGCTTTCTTT | CSASRGTEAFF | TRBV20-1 | . | TRBJ1-1 | .
TGCAGCGTTGAAGCCGTACAGGGACCTGGAAACACCATATATTTT | CSVEAVQGPGNTIYF | TRBV29-1 | . | TRBJ1-3 | .
TGCGCCAGCAGCGAGACTGTGAACACTGAAGCTTTCTTT | CASSETVNTEAFF | TRBV4-1 | few | TRBJ1-1 | .
TGTGCCACGGGAGAAACTTTCTTT | CATGETFF | TRBV2 | . | TRBJ1-1 | .
TGTGCCAGTAGCCGGACTAGCGGGGGATACACCGGGGAGCTGTTTTTT | CASSRTSGGYTGELFF | TRBV19 | . | TRBJ2-2 | TRBD2
TGTGCCAGCAGCAAAACTAGCGGGGGGGTCGATGAGCAGTTCTTC | CASSKTSGGVDEQFF | TRBV7-9 | . | TRBJ2-1 | TRBD2
TGTGCCAGCAGCGATCACCGCGGGACAGGGAGCGAAAAACTGTTTTTT | CASSDHRGTGSEKLFF | TRBV5-8 | . | TRBJ1-4 | TRBD1
TGTGCCAGCTCACCGTCCGGGACAAGTCATGATGGCTACACCTTC | CASSPSGTSHDGYTF | TRBV18 | . | TRBJ1-2 | .
TGTGCCAGCAGCGTAACCGCGGGGGCGGGTTACGAGCAGTACTTC | CASSVTAGAGYEQYF | TRBV3-1/TRBV3-2 | . | TRBJ2-7 | .
TGTGCCAGTATGGGGGGTTATAGCAATCAGCCCCAGCATTTT | CASMGGYSNQPQHF | TRBV19 | . | TRBJ1-5 | .
TGTGCCAGTCGGACAGGGTTTGTTGGGAATGAAAAACTGTTTTTT | CASRTGFVGNEKLFF | TRBV19 | . | TRBJ1-4 | TRBD1
TGTGCCAGCAGTGACTATCCTGTCTCCTACGAGCAGTACTTC | CASSDYPVSYEQYF | TRBV2 | . | TRBJ2-7 | .
TGCAGCGTTGGGAGGGAGACTGAAGCTTTCTTT | CSVGRETEAFF | TRBV29-1 | . | TRBJ1-1 | .
TGTGCCAGTACCCCAGGGACAGGTTACGAGCAGTACTTC | CASTPGTGYEQYF | TRBV19 | . | TRBJ2-7 | TRBD1
TGTGCCAGCAGCCAGAGGGACAGGGTCTCAGATACGCAGTATTTT | CASSQRDRVSDTQYF | TRBV7-6 | . | TRBJ2-3 | TRBD1
TGCGCCAGCAGCTTGGGGGCCAAGGTCACTGAAGCTTTCTTT | CASSLGAKVTEAFF | TRBV5-1 | . | TRBJ1-1 | .
TGTGCCAGTAGTATAGATGGCGGCAGCACAGATACGCAGTATTTT | CASSIDGGSTDTQYF | TRBV19 | . | TRBJ2-3 | .
TGTGCCAGCACAAACCAGGGACAGGGGGACTATGGCTACACCTTC | CASTNQGQGDYGYTF | TRBV2 | . | TRBJ1-2 | TRBD1
TGCAGTGCTAGTGATGGCGGCTACACTGAAGCTTTCTTT | CSASDGGYTEAFF | TRBV20-1 | . | TRBJ1-1 | .
TGTGCCAGCAATAGCGGGGGGGCCTTGGGGACCCAGTACTTC | CASNSGGALGTQYF | TRBV11-2 | once | TRBJ2-5 | TRBD2
TGTGCCAGCTCACCACTTGGCGGGGGGGCCACCAATGAGCAGTTCTTC | CASSPLGGGATNEQFF | TRBV18 | . | TRBJ2-1 | TRBD2
TGTGCCAGCAGCTTCTCGACGGGTTCCTACGAGCAGTACTTC | CASSFSTGSYEQYF | TRBV5-4 | . | TRBJ2-7 | .
TGTGCCAGCAGTTCTTACAGGGGGCAAGGCGGGGAGCTGTTTTTT | CASSSYRGQGGELFF | TRBV11-2 | . | TRBJ2-2 | TRBD1
TGTGCCAGCAGTTACGAGGGCGGCTATGGCTACACCTTC | CASSYEGGYGYTF | TRBV6-2/TRBV6-3 | . | TRBJ1-2 | .
TGTGCCATCCTGGAACCCGGGACTAGCGAGCAGTTCTTC | CAILEPGTSEQFF | TRBV10-3 | once | TRBJ2-1 | TRBD2
TGTGCCAGTAGTAACCTCGGGACAGGGAAAAAACTGTTTTTT | CASSNLGTGKKLFF | TRBV19 | . | TRBJ1-4 | TRBD1